This TCR beta chain stems from a study of cytomegalovirus exposure and HLA in healthy donors. At the level of the study: Falling in the Caucasian-associated ancestry cluster were roughly 86% of 398 genotyped donors.

Comment on this clone: Its target is not known.

Study observations and caveats: Cytomegalovirus-associated status was assigned to around 160 TCR beta chains.

This CDR3 spans 13 amino acids. J lost 9 bases, V lost 4 bases, and 8 bases had no gene match. Germline V lookup: CDR1 MNHNS, CDR2 SASEGT. Vbeta (60) and Jbeta (13) primers were used in the PCR. The method was immunoSEQ multiplex PCR; TCRdb's version includes in-frame clones alone and lacks a portion of them. The data contain around 140,000 clones, about 79% of them singletons. The receptor was isolated from a female donor in good health and CMV-seropositive. Sequencing was done on a sample of PBMCs. The chain couples TRBV6-1 to TRBJ2-5; 7 nucleotides match TRBD1. The DNA of the CDR3 is TGTGCCAGCAGTGGAGGACAGGCATCGGCCCAGTACTTC. Translating gives CASSGGQASAQYF.